Presented here are 7 T cell receptor beta chains from one specimen sequenced in a study of blood T cell repertoires in COVID-19. This table comes from immunoSEQ multiplex PCR, and its TCRdb copy is limited to in-frame clones, with some not included. The data contain around 250,000 clones, about 84% of them singletons. The sample taken for sequencing was peripheral blood. These receptors were collected from an older man with acute or convalescent COVID-19.

The chain carries TRBV5-4 and TRBJ1-2; weak D call: TRBD1 (5 bases). The CDR3 length is 16 residues. V was cut by 4 bases and J by 2 bases, with 18 bases left in between. CDR1 SGHNT and CDR2 YYREEE come from the germline V gene (reference sequence). The CDR3 DNA reads TGTGCCAGCAGCCTTGGGGCCGGAGGGCAAAACTATGGCTACACCTTC. Protein: CASSLGAGGQNYGYTF.

The V call is TRBV7-2, the J call TRBJ2-5; TRBD2 aligns across 11 bases. The CDR3 totals 16 residues. V shed 5 bases and J 5 bases; nucleotides not matched to a gene: 10. Per the germline V gene, CDR1 is SGHTA and CDR2 is FQGNSA. The CDR3 here is CASSILLAGGKETQYF. The CDR3 coding sequence is TGTGCCAGCAGCATCCTTCTAGCGGGGGGTAAGGAGACCCAGTACTTC.

This chain connects TRBV28 to TRBJ1-1; D gene ambiguous. Per germline, CDR1 MDHEN and CDR2 SYDVKM. The V gene lost 4 bases and the J gene lost 5 bases, with 20 bases spanning the gap. The CDR3 is 16 residues long. The CDR3 nucleotides are TGTGCCAGCAGTTCCCCTAGAGGCCCAATTGGAACTGAAGCTTTCTTT. Translation: CASSSPRGPIGTEAFF.

The V gene is TRBV11-3, the J gene TRBJ2-7; D may be TRBD2 (6 bases). The CDR3 has 15 residues. V lost 0 bases to trimming and J lost 0 bases, with 9 bases between them. Germline V CDR1 and CDR2: SGHNT, YENEEA. The CDR3 loop is CASSLDGGSSYEQYF. The CDR3 nucleotides are TGTGCCAGCAGCTTAGATGGAGGGAGCTCCTACGAGCAGTACTTC. The full variable domain, completed using reference TRBV11-3 and TRBJ2-7, is EAGVVQSPRYKIIEKKQPVAFWCNPISGHNTLYWYLQNLGQGPELLIRYENEEAVDDSQLPKDRFSAERLKGVDSTLKIQPAELGDSAVYLCASSLDGGSSYEQYFGPGTRLTVT.

This chain connects TRBV29-1 to TRBJ2-5, with 10 bases that match TRBD2. Germline CDR1 and CDR2: SQVTM and ANQGSEA. The CDR3 runs to 15 residues. V dropped 6 bases and J dropped 1; count of bases not matched to a gene: 8. The CDR3 nucleotides read TGCAGCGTCTCCGCTAGCGGGGGACGCCAAGAGACCCAGTACTTC. It codes for CSVSASGGRQETQYF. The variable domain in full, with the rest retrieved from reference TRBV29-1 and TRBJ2-5, is SAVISQKPSRDICQRGTSLTIQCQVDSQVTMMFWYRQQPGQSLTLIATANQGSEATYESGFVIDKFPISRPNLTFSTLTVSNMSPEDSSIYLCSVSASGGRQETQYFGPGTRLLVL.

The chain joins TRBV27 to TRBJ2-2; perhaps TRBD1 as D (6 bases). Between the trimmed V and J ends, which lost 6 bases and 1 base, there was a span of 18 bases. The V gene's germline CDR1 is MNHEY and CDR2 SMNVEV (reference sequence). The CDR3 consists of 17 residues. The CDR3: CASSLAWLGGNTGELFF. The CDR3 bases are TGTGCCAGCAGCCTAGCCTGGCTAGGGGGGAACACCGGGGAGCTGTTTTTT.

The chain recombines TRBV5-6 with TRBJ1-3; weak D call: TRBD1 (5 bases). The V end lost 3 bases, the J end lost 2 bases, and 12 bases lay between the germline ends. CDR3 length equals 15 residues. CDR1 is SGHDT and CDR2 is YYEEEE in the germline V gene. The CDR3 nucleotides are TGTGCCAGCAGCTGGGGTGGGGCCCCTGGAAACACCATATATTTT. Translating it yields CASSWGGAPGNTIYF.